This T cell receptor (beta chain) was profiled in a study of T cells in Graves' hyperthyroidism and ophthalmopathy. This clonotype occurred many times. What it binds is not known. Trimming cost V 1 base and J 1 base, with 5 bases left between them. CDR3 size: 13 residues. The germline gives CDR1 MNHNS, CDR2 SASEGT. RNA transcripts provided the source from which TCR beta CDR3 regions were amplified. The study used the HTBI primer set for a first-round RT-PCR of the TCR CDR3. TCRdb redid the calling of the multiplex PCR reads with MiXCR, one entry per CDR3 protein. Altogether 250,000 to 300,000 distinct CDR3 sequences are present, roughly 14% being singletons, with the ten largest covering about an eighth. General study findings and limits: A median roughly six months before onset, the model predicted ophthalmopathy. By a 13 V-J model, ophthalmopathy was set apart from stable hyperthyroidism.

The sequencing input was blood. The source is a woman aged 40 to 55 with Graves' hyperthyroidism that later progressed to Graves' ophthalmopathy. The chain carries TRBV6-1 and TRBJ2-7; D is undetermined. The CDR3 sequence is CASSEGGSYEQYF. The CDR3 coding sequence is TGTGCCAGCAGTGAAGGGGGTTCCTACGAGCAGTACTTC.